One sample yielded the 19 T cell receptor beta chains listed below, sequenced in a study of cytomegalovirus exposure and HLA in healthy donors. Profiling relied on immunoSEQ multiplex PCR, and the TCRdb table lists in-frame clones only, not all of them. The data show some 110,000 clones, with around nine tenths seen just once and about 4.1% held by the top ten. The sample taken for sequencing was PBMCs. The receptor set was obtained from a young man in good health and CMV-seropositive.

The V call is TRBV7-2, the J call TRBJ2-1; D is possibly TRBD2 (5 bases). The CDR3 consists of 13 residues. V was cut by 2 bases and J by 14 bases, with 16 bases left in between. Germline V gene lookup returns CDR1 SGHTA and CDR2 FQGNSA. CDR3 nucleotide sequence: TGTGCCAGCAGCTTAACGCTAGCCGCCGATGAGTTCTTC. Translating it yields CASSLTLAADEFF.

The chain couples TRBV2 to TRBJ2-7, with D perhaps matching TRBD2 (5 bases). V lost 6 bases, J lost 5 bases, and 20 bases lay in between. The CDR3 contains 15 residues. Germline V lookup: CDR1 SNHLY, CDR2 FYNNEI. The CDR3: CASSSSRTLSHEQYF. CDR3 bases: TGTGCCAGCAGCTCCTCTAGGACTCTTTCCCACGAGCAGTACTTC.

V is TRBV29-1 and J is TRBJ2-7; 7 nucleotides agree with TRBD1. The CDR3 spans 11 residues. Germline values: CDR1 SQVTM, CDR2 ANQGSEA. Trimming at V came to 6 bases and at J to 3 bases, leaving 2 bases not matched to a gene. Written as DNA, the CDR3 is TGCAGCGTCACAGGGGACTACGAGCAGTACTTC. This codes for CSVTGDYEQYF.

The chain combines TRBV5-1 with TRBJ1-4; D ambiguous. CDR3 length: 13 residues. V was clipped by 4 bases and J by 8 bases, with 12 bases between them. CDR1 SGHRS and CDR2 YFSETQ come from the germline V gene. CDR3 nucleotide sequence: TGCGCCAGCAGCCTCCTCGATGGCGAAAAACTGTTTTTT. Its translation is CASSLLDGEKLFF.

About this clone: Since a much larger clone is just one base distant, this may be a read error. The identical CDR3 is also encoded by other nucleotide sequences in the sample. The chain has TRBV6-4 and TRBJ2-1; TRBD2 matches 8 bases. CDR1 and CDR2 (germline): MRHNA, SNTAGT. The CDR3 covers 15 residues. The V segment lost 3 bases and the J segment 0 bases; nucleotides outside the gene matches: 1. The CDR3 here is CASSEAGGSYNEQFF. CDR3 nucleotide sequence: TGTGCCAGCAGTGAGGCGGGGGGCTCCTACAATGAGCAGTTCTTC.

The gene calls are TRBV7-6 and TRBJ1-1, with D maybe TRBD1 (5 bases). Germline CDR1 and CDR2: SGHVS and FNYEAQ. V was pared by 5 bases and J by 7 bases, with 23 bases between. The CDR3 loop spans 16 amino acids. CDR3 region: CASSLRQGGGPNEAFF. The CDR3 nucleotides read TGTGCCAGCAGCCTCAGGCAGGGAGGTGGACCGAATGAAGCTTTCTTT.

The V gene is TRBV27, the J gene TRBJ1-1; 7 positions agree with TRBD1. Losses at the gene ends were 5 bases for V and 4 bases for J; bases not matched to a gene: 7. Germline CDR1 and CDR2: MNHEY and SMNVEV (reference sequence). CDR3 length: 14 amino acids. DNA for the CDR3: TGTGCCAGCAGTCAGACAGGGATCGGCACTGAAGCTTTCTTT. Translation gives CASSQTGIGTEAFF.

The rearrangement links TRBV4-3 to TRBJ1-6; D may be TRBD1 (6 bases). From germline, CDR1 is LGHNA and CDR2 YSLEER. The CDR3 extends over 15 amino acids. Trimming pared 4 bases from V and 3 bases from J, leaving 10 bases between. For the CDR3, the DNA is TGCGCCAGCAGCCCGGACAGCTTCTATAATTCACCCCTCCACTTT. Translating gives CASSPDSFYNSPLHF.

The V and J genes are TRBV5-1 and TRBJ1-3, with D tentatively TRBD1 (6 bases). This CDR3 is built from 17 residues. The germline gives CDR1 SGHRS, CDR2 YFSETQ. The germline V and J ends were trimmed by 4 bases and 4 bases, with 21 bases remaining between them. This CDR3 is CASSDGQRGSSGNTIYF. For the CDR3, the DNA is TGCGCCAGCAGCGATGGACAGCGCGGGTCATCCGGAAACACCATATATTTT. The variable domain in full, completed from reference TRBV5-1 and TRBJ1-3, reads KAGVTQTPRYLIKTRGQQVTLSCSPISGHRSVSWYQQTPGQGLQFLFEYFSETQRNKGNFPGRFSGRQFSNSRSEMNVSTLELGDSALYLCASSDGQRGSSGNTIYFGEGSWLTVV.

The chain uses TRBV28 and TRBJ2-1; D call uncertain. Germline V CDR1 and CDR2: MDHEN, SYDVKM. This CDR3 contains 14 residues. With 3 bases removed from V and 9 bases from J, the gap between germline ends came to 15 bases. Written as DNA, the CDR3 is TGTGCCAGCAGTTTTGTGGCCCTGAGGAGTGAGCAGTTCTTC. As protein: CASSFVALRSEQFF.

J is TRBJ1-5 and V is TRBV12-5; TRBD1 is a possible D gene (5 bases). Germline-derived CDR1 and CDR2 are LGHNT and FRNRAP. This CDR3 spans 20 amino acids. With 1 base removed from V and 7 bases from J, the gap between germline ends came to 29 bases. CDR3 nucleotide sequence: TGTGCTAGTGGTTTGGAAGAGGGCTTAGGGACTATACTCTGGGAACAGCCCCAGCATTTT. Translating gives CASGLEEGLGTILWEQPQHF.

The V call is TRBV5-4, the J call TRBJ1-3; D gene ambiguous. The CDR3 is made up of 15 amino acids. Between the trimmed V and J ends, which lost 4 bases and 7 bases, there was a span of 18 bases. CDR1 is SGHNT and CDR2 is YYREEE in the germline V gene (reference sequence). The CDR3 is CASSPEGGRRNTIYF. The CDR3 DNA reads TGTGCCAGCAGCCCAGAGGGTGGGCGGAGGAACACCATATATTTT.

CDR3 DNA sequence: TGTGCCAGCACAGATCCGAACACTGAAGCTTTCTTT. It translates to CASTDPNTEAFF. The J gene is TRBJ1-1, the V gene TRBV6-1, with D uncertain. Germline values: CDR1 MNHNS, CDR2 SASEGT. V lost 7 bases, J lost 1 base, and 7 bases lay in between. This CDR3 has 12 residues.

Only a few counts were recorded for this clone. In DNA, the CDR3 is TGCGCCAGCAGCCAAGGGGTCCCCTCGGGTCAATACCATTCACCCCTCCACTTT. It encodes CASSQGVPSGQYHSPLHF. The gene calls are TRBV4-1 and TRBJ1-6; D remains ambiguous. CDR1 is MGHRA and CDR2 is YSYEKL in the germline V gene. Between the trimmed V and J ends, which lost 1 base and 8 bases, there was a span of 21 bases. The CDR3 has 18 amino acids.

This sequence joins TRBV19 and TRBJ1-6; 9 bases match TRBD1. From germline, CDR1 is LNHDA and CDR2 SQIVND (reference sequence). There are 14 residues in the CDR3. J lost 13 bases, V lost 4 bases, and 8 bases had no gene match. The CDR3 region has the DNA TGTGCCAGTAGTACCAGGGACAGGGAAATTCCCCTCCACTTT. Its protein product is CASSTRDREIPLHF.

The rearrangement joins TRBV2 to TRBJ2-5; 8 nucleotides line up with TRBD2. V dropped 4 bases and J dropped 7; count of bases not matched to a gene: 14. Germline CDR1 SNHLY, CDR2 FYNNEI. CDR3 length: 16 residues. The CDR3 is CASSGRSPGGPGTQYF. The CDR3 DNA sequence: TGTGCCAGCAGTGGCCGAAGCCCGGGGGGGCCGGGGACCCAGTACTTC.

The V gene is TRBV12-5, the J gene TRBJ2-2, with TRBD1 matching 8 bases. From germline, CDR1 is LGHNT and CDR2 FRNRAP. The J segment lost 8 bases and the V segment lost 6 bases, leaving 8 bases of the junction unmatched. The length of the CDR3 is 14 residues. CDR3 loop: CASGQDRVPGELFF. The CDR3 coding sequence is TGTGCTAGTGGGCAGGACAGGGTTCCTGGGGAGCTGTTTTTT. The full variable domain, with the rest looked up from reference TRBV12-5 and TRBJ2-2, is DARVTQTPRHKVTEMGQEVTMRCQPILGHNTVFWYRQTMMQGLELLAYFRNRAPLDDSGMPKDRFSAEMPDATLATLKIQPSEPRDSAVYFCASGQDRVPGELFFGEGSRLTVL.

The chain uses TRBV15 and TRBJ2-7; the match to TRBD1 covers 7 bases. Germline V gene lookup returns CDR1 LNHNV and CDR2 YYDKDF (reference sequence). Trimming removed 10 bases from V and 0 bases from J; junction bases left unmatched: 27. The CDR3 consists of 20 residues. CDR3 DNA sequence: TGTGCCAAAGCAATGCCACCTCCACCCAGACAGGGAATCGACTCCTACGAGCAGTACTTC. Translating it yields CAKAMPPPPRQGIDSYEQYF.

This chain uses TRBV30 with TRBJ1-5; TRBD1 might be the D (5 bases). Trimming took 5 bases from V and 6 from J, leaving 17 bases between them. CDR1 and CDR2 from the germline V gene are GTSNPN and SVGIG (reference sequence). CDR3 length equals 14 residues. In DNA, the CDR3 is TGTGCCTGGGGCGCCAGGGCGAAGATTCAGCCCCAGCATTTT. Its protein product is CAWGARAKIQPQHF.